This T cell receptor (beta chain) was observed in a study of shared clonotypes between healthy human individuals. Study-wide findings and caveats: Limited genetic and exposure-history diversity came from having few donors. Clonotypes that were shared across four donors made up roughly 5.2% of naive CD4 clonotypes.

Several immunoSEQ plates received, in even portions, the genomic DNA of each subset. In replicate PCRs of sorted subsets, roughly 210 ng DNA, about 30,000 T cell genomes, was used. The assay was immunoSEQ multiplex PCR, and TCRdb's table has in-frame clones only and misses some. Of some 300,000 clones in the sample, roughly 70% are singletons; the top ten hold more than 9%. Remarks on this clone: Antigen unknown.

The CDR3 runs 16 residues. V shed 5 bases and J 4 bases; nucleotides not matched to a gene: 12. Germline CDR1 is SGHAT and CDR2 is FQDESV (reference sequence). Material for sequencing was memory CD4+ T cells sorted from blood. As for subset: CD45RA-negative fraction. The TCR originated in a man aged 25 to 40 in good health. The chain carries TRBV11-1 and TRBJ2-3, with TRBD1 matching 7 bases. The CDR3 DNA follows: TGTGCCAGCAGCAAGACAGGGATTACTATCGCAGATACGCAGTATTTT. Protein sequence: CASSKTGITIADTQYF.